One sample yielded the 30 T cell receptor beta chains listed below, sequenced in a study of T cell clones after liver transplantation. Some clones are missing from TCRdb's copy, which holds only in-frame ones; the method was immunoSEQ multiplex PCR. The profile shows about 75,000 clones, under 95% of them singletons. The specimen comprised CD4+ T cells from blood, sampled before liver transplant. These receptors were obtained from a human donor who received a liver transplant.

The chain couples TRBV6-1 to TRBJ2-5, with TRBD2 matching over 10 bases. With 1 base clipped from V and 7 bases from J, the junction kept 9 bases outside the gene matches. CDR3 length: 16 residues. Looked up from germline, CDR1 is MNHNS and CDR2 is SASEGT. The CDR3 region is CASSEVASGSYGTQYF. The CDR3 bases are TGTGCCAGCAGTGAAGTTGCTAGCGGGAGTTATGGGACCCAGTACTTC.

This clone was seen once. Here the CDR3 reads CASSIDASSYNEQFF. As DNA, the CDR3 is TGTGCCAGTAGTATAGACGCCAGCTCCTACAATGAGCAGTTCTTC. This chain uses TRBV19 with TRBJ2-1; D not resolved. Germline V gene sequence: CDR1 LNHDA, CDR2 SQIVND (reference sequence). Trimming cost V 0 bases and J 0 bases, with 6 bases left between them. There are 15 residues in the CDR3.

This rearrangement joins TRBV19 to TRBJ2-7; TRBD2 aligns across 8 bases. In germline, CDR1 is LNHDA, CDR2 SQIVND (reference sequence). The V and J ends lost 5 bases and 2 bases, in that order; junction bases with no gene match: 8. The CDR3 covers 15 residues. The CDR3 is CASSPLAGRAYEQYF. CDR3 DNA sequence: TGTGCCAGTAGTCCCTTAGCGGGAAGGGCCTACGAGCAGTACTTC.

In the case of this clone: At one end, the junction sequence differs from germline, possibly due to a read error. V and J are TRBV5-5 and TRBJ2-5, with D maybe TRBD2 (5 bases). Per the germline V gene, CDR1 is SGHKS and CDR2 is YYEKEE (reference sequence). The CDR3 has 16 amino acids. The CDR3 loop reads CAGSLVPSLARETQYF. CDR3 nucleotides: TGTGCCGGCAGCTTGGTTCCTAGCCTGGCCCGCGAGACCCAGTACTTC.

The CDR3 protein is CASSDPGLWAETQYF. The CDR3 DNA follows: TGTGCCAGCAGTGACCCTGGACTATGGGCGGAGACCCAGTACTTC. This sequence joins TRBV2 and TRBJ2-5, with D possibly TRBD2 on 6 matching bases. The CDR3 runs to 15 residues. Germline CDR1 and CDR2: SNHLY and FYNNEI. The V end was cut by 3 bases, the J end by 5 bases, with 16 bases between.

The chain combines TRBV19 with TRBJ1-3; the D gene is possibly TRBD1 (6 bases). Germline CDR1 LNHDA, CDR2 SQIVND (reference sequence). CDR3 length: 13 residues. The V gene lost 10 bases and the J gene lost 0 bases, with 10 bases spanning the gap. The CDR3, as DNA: TGTGCCATTGGACAGTCCTCTGGAAACACCATATATTTT. It encodes CAIGQSSGNTIYF.

This sequence joins TRBV9 and TRBJ2-3; D gene ambiguous. Trimming left V 0 bases short and J 0 bases short, with 2 bases between. The CDR3 runs to 13 residues. In germline, CDR1 is SGDLS, CDR2 YYNGEE. The CDR3 DNA sequence: TGTGCCAGCAGCGTAGGGAGCACAGATACGCAGTATTTT. It translates to CASSVGSTDTQYF. Using reference TRBV9 and TRBJ2-3 for the parts outside the CDR3, the full variable domain is DSGVTQTPKHLITATGQRVTLRCSPRSGDLSVYWYQQSLDQGLQFLIQYYNGEERAKGNILERFSAQQFPDLHSELNLSSLELGDSALYFCASSVGSTDTQYFGPGTRLTVL.

The chain uses TRBV30 and TRBJ1-5, with D perhaps matching TRBD1 (6 bases). The CDR3 length is 13 residues. Germline loops: CDR1 GTSNPN, CDR2 SVGIG (reference sequence). Deletions cut 0 bases from V and 7 bases from J, with 10 bases between. CDR3: CAWSVGGGQPQHF. The CDR3 bases are TGTGCCTGGAGTGTCGGGGGCGGACAGCCCCAGCATTTT.

Note on this clone: The sample contains more than one DNA sequence encoding this CDR3. This chain connects TRBV5-1 to TRBJ2-7; D perhaps matches TRBD2 (5 bases). Germline V gives CDR1 SGHRS, CDR2 YFSETQ. This CDR3 region has 12 residues. Between the trimmed V and J ends, which lost 4 bases and 4 bases, there was a span of 9 bases. CDR3 residues: CASSRGTYEQYF. The CDR3 DNA reads as TGCGCCAGCAGCCGGGGTACGTACGAGCAGTACTTC.

V usage is TRBV4-1 and J usage is TRBJ2-5, with TRBD1 identical over 7 bases. The DNA end favors TRBJ2-7, so the J call may be wrong. The CDR3 sequence is 15 residues long. Looked up from germline, CDR1 is MGHRA and CDR2 is YSYEKL. For the CDR3, the DNA is TGCGCCAGCAGCCAAGGACAGGGCGGCCGGTACGAGCAGTACTTC. Translation: CASSQGQGGRYEQYF.

The chain employs TRBV5-5 and TRBJ2-7, with D perhaps matching TRBD2 (5 bases). The CDR3 is 13 residues long. The V end was cut by 0 bases, the J end by 5 bases, with 9 bases between. Per germline, CDR1 SGHKS and CDR2 YYEKEE (reference sequence). CDR3 in DNA: TGTGCCAGCAGCTTGGGTAGCGTCGACGAGCAGTACTTC. This gives the protein CASSLGSVDEQYF.

This clone was recorded once. The CDR3 DNA follows: TGTGCCAGCAGCGTAGGACAGGGCCCCAATCAGCCCCAGCATTTT. It codes for CASSVGQGPNQPQHF. The chain links TRBV9 to TRBJ1-5, with 7 bases matching TRBD1. The V gene end was trimmed by 0 bases and the J gene end by 3 bases; junction bases not matched to a gene: 3. This CDR3 spans 15 amino acids. Germline V gene data show CDR1 as SGDLS and CDR2 as YYNGEE.

The chain couples TRBV7-2 to TRBJ2-7, with 10 bases identical to TRBD2. In germline, CDR1 is SGHTA, CDR2 FQGNSA. V was clipped by 3 bases and J by 5 bases; unmatched bases: 7. The CDR3 has 15 amino acids. The CDR3 DNA is TGTGCCAGCAGCTTCCGACCTAGCGGGAGCGACGAGCAGTACTTC. It translates to CASSFRPSGSDEQYF.

This chain uses TRBV6-1 with TRBJ1-1; D is possibly TRBD1 (5 bases). The CDR3 sequence is 14 residues long. Germline V gives CDR1 MNHNS, CDR2 SASEGT. V shed 1 base and J shed 4 bases, with 10 bases lying between them. The CDR3 loop reads CASSEVQGGTEAFF. In nucleotides, the CDR3 is TGTGCCAGCAGTGAAGTCCAGGGAGGCACTGAAGCTTTCTTT.

The genes are TRBV29-1 and TRBJ2-7, with no clear D. Trimming removed 1 base from V and 0 bases from J, with 7 bases in between. This CDR3 is built from 13 residues. From germline, CDR1 is SQVTM and CDR2 ANQGSEA. The CDR3 coding sequence is TGCAGCGTTGAAGCCCATAGCTCCTACGAGCAGTACTTC. This translates into CSVEAHSSYEQYF.

V is TRBV5-3 and J is TRBJ2-1, with 9 nucleotides matching TRBD2. TRBV5-3 is an ORF; its function is uncertain. Trimming at V came to 4 bases and at J to 6 bases, leaving 11 bases not matched to a gene. The CDR3 consists of 16 residues. CDR3: CARSHTRREGRNEQFF. DNA for the CDR3: TGTGCCAGAAGCCACACGAGGCGGGAGGGCCGCAATGAGCAGTTCTTC.

The chain recombines TRBV27 with TRBJ2-2; D is unresolved. Germline values: CDR1 MNHEY, CDR2 SMNVEV (reference sequence). The CDR3 runs to 15 residues. Trimming removed 4 bases from V and 5 bases from J, with 14 bases in between. CDR3 nucleotide sequence: TGTGCCAGCAGTTGGGTGGCAGACCCAACCGGGGAGCTGTTTTTT. It encodes CASSWVADPTGELFF.

The chain links TRBV6-1 to TRBJ2-3; weak D call: TRBD1 (6 bases). Trimming removed 5 bases from V and 0 bases from J, with 9 bases in between. Germline V gene data show CDR1 as MNHNS and CDR2 as SASEGT. The CDR3 has 14 residues. The CDR3 coding sequence is TGTGCCAGCAGTATCCAGGGGAGCACAGATACGCAGTATTTT. This sequence encodes CASSIQGSTDTQYF.

The genes are TRBV7-3 and TRBJ2-2; no reliable D call. This CDR3 region has 14 residues. Trimming took 5 bases from V and 3 from J, leaving 10 bases between them. Germline V lookup: CDR1 SGHTA, CDR2 FQGTGA. This CDR3 reads CASSHGRDTGELFF. The CDR3 DNA reads TGTGCCAGCAGCCATGGACGAGACACCGGGGAGCTGTTTTTT.

The chain employs TRBV11-3 and TRBJ2-7; the match to TRBD2 covers 11 bases. With 3 bases clipped from V and 5 bases from J, the junction kept 6 bases outside the gene matches. Germline V gene data show CDR1 as SGHNT and CDR2 as YENEEA. This CDR3 spans 15 amino acids. The CDR3 nucleotides are TGTGCCAGCAGCTTGGCTAGCGGGAGGAGGAACGAGCAGTACTTC. Its protein product is CASSLASGRRNEQYF.

The chain has TRBV4-2 and TRBJ2-1, with 7 bases that match TRBD2. Trimming took 1 base from V and 2 from J; bases not matched to a gene: 8. Germline values: CDR1 LGHNA, CDR2 YNFKEQ. CDR3 size: 17 residues. Written as DNA, the CDR3 is TGTGCCAGCAGCCAAGTCCCTGGGAGGGGTGCCTACAATGAGCAGTTCTTC. As protein: CASSQVPGRGAYNEQFF.

V is TRBV4-1 and J is TRBJ1-1; D possibly corresponds to TRBD1 (5 bases). Per germline, CDR1 MGHRA and CDR2 YSYEKL. With 2 bases removed from V and 3 bases from J, the gap between germline ends came to 13 bases. The CDR3 is 15 amino acids. The CDR3: CASSQLQGGDTEAFF. The DNA of the CDR3 is TGCGCCAGCAGCCAACTTCAGGGCGGTGACACTGAAGCTTTCTTT.

This chain joins TRBV29-1 and TRBJ2-7; D assignment may be TRBD1 or TRBD2 (5 bases each). This CDR3 has 13 amino acids. Germline V gives CDR1 SQVTM, CDR2 ANQGSEA. V was cut by 1 base and J by 6 bases, with 13 bases left in between. The CDR3 region has the DNA TGCAGCGTTGAAGTCAGGGTGGGAGCCGAGCAGTACTTC. This translates into CSVEVRVGAEQYF.

V gene TRBV18 combines with J gene TRBJ2-3; tentatively, D is TRBD2 (6 bases). The CDR3 loop spans 16 amino acids. The germline CDR1 and CDR2 sequences are KGHSH and LQKENI. V gave up 2 bases and J gave up 3 bases, with 15 bases separating them. The CDR3 sequence is CASSPISGDLTDTQYF. CDR3 bases: TGTGCCAGCTCACCAATCTCCGGGGACTTAACAGATACGCAGTATTTT.

The rearrangement uses TRBV4-2 and TRBJ2-1, with D possibly being TRBD2 (6 bases). CDR1 LGHNA and CDR2 YNFKEQ come from the germline V gene. The length of the CDR3 is 15 residues. Trimming pared 2 bases from V and 7 bases from J, leaving 15 bases between. CDR3 bases: TGTGCCAGCAGCCAACCGGGAGTACTTAGTAATGAGCAGTTCTTC. Amino acid sequence: CASSQPGVLSNEQFF.

This chain joins TRBV19 and TRBJ2-3; 8 bases are shared with TRBD1. CDR1 is LNHDA, CDR2 SQIVND, per germline (reference sequence). V trimming: 6 bases; J trimming: 6 bases; junction bases outside the gene matches: 17. The CDR3 length is 17 residues. The CDR3 loop reads CASSPRRTGSHTDTQYF. CDR3 DNA sequence: TGTGCCAGTAGCCCCCGACGGACAGGGTCCCACACCGATACGCAGTATTTT.

V and J are TRBV2 and TRBJ1-5; 9 bases map to TRBD1. This CDR3 region has 15 residues. The ends lost 7 bases at V and 4 bases at J; junction bases unmatched: 8. Germline lookup yields CDR1 SNHLY and CDR2 FYNNEI. CDR3 loop: CASTPQGAQNQPQHF. The DNA for the CDR3 is TGTGCCAGCACTCCACAGGGGGCTCAAAATCAGCCCCAGCATTTT.

The rearrangement links TRBV5-1 to TRBJ1-1; 11 bases agree with TRBD1. J gave up 4 bases and V 3 bases, and 5 bases lay outside the gene matches. This CDR3 region has 15 residues. Germline values: CDR1 SGHRS, CDR2 YFSETQ. CDR3 in amino acids: CASSSGTGGSTEAFF. The CDR3 DNA reads as TGCGCCAGCAGCTCGGGGACAGGGGGTTCCACTGAAGCTTTCTTT. The full variable domain, completed using reference TRBV5-1 and TRBJ1-1, is KAGVTQTPRYLIKTRGQQVTLSCSPISGHRSVSWYQQTPGQGLQFLFEYFSETQRNKGNFPGRFSGRQFSNSRSEMNVSTLELGDSALYLCASSSGTGGSTEAFFGQGTRLTVV.

The chain combines TRBV7-2 with TRBJ1-2, with TRBD1 matching over 8 bases. The CDR3 totals 14 residues. With V trimmed by 0 bases and J by 4 bases, 1 base remained unmatched. Germline V gene lookup returns CDR1 SGHTA and CDR2 FQGNSA. The DNA of the CDR3 is TGTGCCAGCAGCTTAGCAACAGGGGGCTATGGCTACACCTTC. This encodes CASSLATGGYGYTF.

The chain carries TRBV4-1 and TRBJ1-4; D call uncertain. The CDR3 has 16 residues. Germline assignment: CDR1 MGHRA and CDR2 YSYEKL. Trimming pared 2 bases from V and 0 bases from J, leaving 10 bases between. CDR3 nucleotide sequence: TGCGCCAGCAGCCAATCTATGAGCGCAACTAATGAAAAACTGTTTTTT. This encodes CASSQSMSATNEKLFF.